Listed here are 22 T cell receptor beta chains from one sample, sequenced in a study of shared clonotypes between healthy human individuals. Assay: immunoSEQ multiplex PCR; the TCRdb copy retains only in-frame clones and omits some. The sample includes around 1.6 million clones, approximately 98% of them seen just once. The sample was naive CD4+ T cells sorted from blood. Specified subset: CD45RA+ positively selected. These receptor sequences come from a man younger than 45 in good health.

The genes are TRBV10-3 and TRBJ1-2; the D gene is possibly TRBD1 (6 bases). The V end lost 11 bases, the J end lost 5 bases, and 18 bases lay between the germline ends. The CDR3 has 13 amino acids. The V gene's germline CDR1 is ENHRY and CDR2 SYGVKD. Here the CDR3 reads CASQGGGLYGYTF. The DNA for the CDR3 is TGTGCCTCACAGGGAGGGGGATTGTATGGCTACACCTTC.

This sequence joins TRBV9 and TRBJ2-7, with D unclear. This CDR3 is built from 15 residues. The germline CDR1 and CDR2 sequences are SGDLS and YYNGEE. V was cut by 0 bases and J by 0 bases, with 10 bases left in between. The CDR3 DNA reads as TGTGCCAGCAGCGTAGGGGGTACTATCTCCTACGAGCAGTACTTC. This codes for CASSVGGTISYEQYF.

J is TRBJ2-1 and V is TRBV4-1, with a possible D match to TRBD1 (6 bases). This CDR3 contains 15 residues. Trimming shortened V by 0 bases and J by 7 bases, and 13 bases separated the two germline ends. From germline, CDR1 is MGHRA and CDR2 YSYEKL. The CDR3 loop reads CASSQEGGSDNEQFF. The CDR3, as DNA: TGCGCCAGCAGCCAAGAAGGGGGTTCTGATAATGAGCAGTTCTTC.

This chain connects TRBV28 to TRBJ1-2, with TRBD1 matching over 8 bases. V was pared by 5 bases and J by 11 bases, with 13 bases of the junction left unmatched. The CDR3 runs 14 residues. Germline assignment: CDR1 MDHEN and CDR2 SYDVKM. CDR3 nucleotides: TGTGCCAGCAGTGCTGTATGGACAGGGCAGTTTTACACCTTC. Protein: CASSAVWTGQFYTF.

The CDR3 region is CAISGDSTSYEQYF. CDR3 in DNA: TGTGCCATCAGTGGGGACTCGACTTCCTACGAGCAGTACTTC. The chain joins TRBV10-3 to TRBJ2-7; TRBD2 is a possible D gene (6 bases). Germline CDR1 is ENHRY and CDR2 is SYGVKD. This CDR3 is built from 14 residues. V shed 4 bases and J shed 1 base, with 11 bases lying between them.

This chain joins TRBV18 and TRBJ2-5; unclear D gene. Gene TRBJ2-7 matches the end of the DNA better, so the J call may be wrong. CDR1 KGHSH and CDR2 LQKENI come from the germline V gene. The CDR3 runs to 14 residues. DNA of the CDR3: TGTGCCAGCTCACCGTTACCTCCACTCTACGAGCAGTACTTC. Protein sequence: CASSPLPPLYEQYF.

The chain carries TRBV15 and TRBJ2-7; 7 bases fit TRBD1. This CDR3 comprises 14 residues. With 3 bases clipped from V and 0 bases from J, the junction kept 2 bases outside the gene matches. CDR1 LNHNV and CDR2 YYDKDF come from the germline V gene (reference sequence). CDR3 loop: CATSRRGLSYEQYF. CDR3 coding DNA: TGTGCCACCAGCAGGAGGGGGCTCTCCTACGAGCAGTACTTC.

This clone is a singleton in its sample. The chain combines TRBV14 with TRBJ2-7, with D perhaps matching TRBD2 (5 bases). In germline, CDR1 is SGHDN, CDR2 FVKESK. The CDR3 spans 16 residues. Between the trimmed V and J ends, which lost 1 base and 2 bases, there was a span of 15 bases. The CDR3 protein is CASSQVRALPPYEQYF. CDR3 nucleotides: TGTGCCAGCAGCCAAGTGAGGGCCCTTCCTCCCTACGAGCAGTACTTC.

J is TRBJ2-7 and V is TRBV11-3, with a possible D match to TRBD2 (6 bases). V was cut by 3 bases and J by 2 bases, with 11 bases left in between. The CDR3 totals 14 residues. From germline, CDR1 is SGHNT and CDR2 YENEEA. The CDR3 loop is CASSFSGQAYEQYF. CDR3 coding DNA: TGTGCCAGCAGCTTCAGCGGGCAAGCCTACGAGCAGTACTTC.

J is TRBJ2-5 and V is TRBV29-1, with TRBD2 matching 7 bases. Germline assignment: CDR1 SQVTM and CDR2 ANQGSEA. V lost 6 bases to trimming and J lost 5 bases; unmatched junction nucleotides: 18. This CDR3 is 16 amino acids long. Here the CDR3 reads CSVAEVGTILSETQYF. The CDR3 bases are TGCAGCGTCGCCGAGGTGGGGACTATTTTATCGGAGACCCAGTACTTC. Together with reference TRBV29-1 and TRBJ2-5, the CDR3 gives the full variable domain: SAVISQKPSRDICQRGTSLTIQCQVDSQVTMMFWYRQQPGQSLTLIATANQGSEATYESGFVIDKFPISRPNLTFSTLTVSNMSPEDSSIYLCSVAEVGTILSETQYFGPGTRLLVL.

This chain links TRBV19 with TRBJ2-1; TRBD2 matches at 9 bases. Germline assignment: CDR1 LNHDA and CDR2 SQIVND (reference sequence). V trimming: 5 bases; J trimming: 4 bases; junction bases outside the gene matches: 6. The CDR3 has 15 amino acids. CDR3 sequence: CASSFSSGVYNEQFF. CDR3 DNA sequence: TGTGCCAGTAGTTTCTCTAGCGGGGTATACAATGAGCAGTTCTTC.

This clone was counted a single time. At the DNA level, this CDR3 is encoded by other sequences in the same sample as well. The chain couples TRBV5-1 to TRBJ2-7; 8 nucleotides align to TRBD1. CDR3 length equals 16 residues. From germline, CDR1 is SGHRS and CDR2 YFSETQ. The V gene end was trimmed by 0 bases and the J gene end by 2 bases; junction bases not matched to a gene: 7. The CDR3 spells CASSLARGQGTYEQYF. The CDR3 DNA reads TGCGCCAGCAGCTTGGCCAGAGGACAGGGTACCTACGAGCAGTACTTC. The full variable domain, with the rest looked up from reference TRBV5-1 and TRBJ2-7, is KAGVTQTPRYLIKTRGQQVTLSCSPISGHRSVSWYQQTPGQGLQFLFEYFSETQRNKGNFPGRFSGRQFSNSRSEMNVSTLELGDSALYLCASSLARGQGTYEQYFGPGTRLTVT.

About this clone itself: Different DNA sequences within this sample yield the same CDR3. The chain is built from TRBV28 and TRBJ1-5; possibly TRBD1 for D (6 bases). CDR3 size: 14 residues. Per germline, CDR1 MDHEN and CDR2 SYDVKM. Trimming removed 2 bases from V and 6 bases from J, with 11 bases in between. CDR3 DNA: TGTGCCAGCAGTTTAGCGGGGGGCGGTCAGCCCCAGCATTTT. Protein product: CASSLAGGGQPQHF.

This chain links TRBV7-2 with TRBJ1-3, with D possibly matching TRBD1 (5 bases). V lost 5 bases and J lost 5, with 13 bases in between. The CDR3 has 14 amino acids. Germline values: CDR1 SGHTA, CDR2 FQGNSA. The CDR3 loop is CASSPDTTRNTIYF. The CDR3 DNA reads TGTGCCAGCAGCCCGGACACCACTCGAAACACCATATATTTT.

Here the CDR3 reads CASSPRQVGEKLFF. For the CDR3, the DNA is TGTGCCAGCAGCCCTCGACAGGTCGGGGAAAAACTGTTTTTT. The chain has TRBV7-2 and TRBJ1-4, with D possibly being TRBD1 (6 bases). Trimming shortened V by 5 bases and J by 8 bases, and 15 bases separated the two germline ends. CDR1 is SGHTA and CDR2 is FQGNSA in the germline V gene. This CDR3 spans 14 amino acids.

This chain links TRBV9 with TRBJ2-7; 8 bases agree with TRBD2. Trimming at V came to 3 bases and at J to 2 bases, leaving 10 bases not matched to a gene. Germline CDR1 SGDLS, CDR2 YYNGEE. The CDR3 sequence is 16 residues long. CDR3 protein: CASSAEGTRSPYEQYF. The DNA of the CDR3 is TGTGCCAGCAGCGCCGAAGGGACTAGGAGTCCCTACGAGCAGTACTTC.

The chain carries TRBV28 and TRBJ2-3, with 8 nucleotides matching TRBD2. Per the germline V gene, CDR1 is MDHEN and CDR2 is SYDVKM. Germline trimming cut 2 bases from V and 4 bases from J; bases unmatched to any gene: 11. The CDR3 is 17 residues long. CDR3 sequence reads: CASSLPLSGRASDTQYF. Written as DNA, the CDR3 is TGTGCCAGCAGTTTACCCCTGAGCGGGAGAGCGTCAGATACGCAGTATTTT.

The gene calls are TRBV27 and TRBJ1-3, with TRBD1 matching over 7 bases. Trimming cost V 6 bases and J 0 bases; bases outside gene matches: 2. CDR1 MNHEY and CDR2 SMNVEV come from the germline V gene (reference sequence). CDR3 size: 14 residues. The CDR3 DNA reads TGTGCCAGCAGCGGGACAGTCTCTGGAAACACCATATATTTT. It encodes CASSGTVSGNTIYF.

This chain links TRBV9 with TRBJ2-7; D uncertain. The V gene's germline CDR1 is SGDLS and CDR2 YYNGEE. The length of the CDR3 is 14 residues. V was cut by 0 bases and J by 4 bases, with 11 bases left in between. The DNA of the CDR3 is TGTGCCAGCAGCGTAGGAACCCACACTTACGAGCAGTACTTC. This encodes CASSVGTHTYEQYF.

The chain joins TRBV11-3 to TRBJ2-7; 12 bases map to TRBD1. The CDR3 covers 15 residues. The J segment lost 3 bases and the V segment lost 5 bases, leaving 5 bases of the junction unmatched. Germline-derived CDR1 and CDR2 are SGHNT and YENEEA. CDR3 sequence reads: CASSLRDRGLYEQYF. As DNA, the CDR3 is TGTGCCAGCAGCCTTCGGGACAGGGGGCTCTACGAGCAGTACTTC.

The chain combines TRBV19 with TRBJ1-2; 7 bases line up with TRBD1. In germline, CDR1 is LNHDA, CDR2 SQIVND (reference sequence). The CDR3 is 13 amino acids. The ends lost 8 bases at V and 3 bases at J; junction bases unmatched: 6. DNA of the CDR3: TGTGCCAGTCGGGACAGTCAGGACTATGGCTACACCTTC. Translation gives CASRDSQDYGYTF.

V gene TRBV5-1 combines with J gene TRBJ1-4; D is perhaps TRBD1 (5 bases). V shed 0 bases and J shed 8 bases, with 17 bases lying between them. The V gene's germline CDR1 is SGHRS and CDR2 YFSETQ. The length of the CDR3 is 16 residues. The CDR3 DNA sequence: TGCGCCAGCAGCTTGGGACCTCCGGGGCCGGCGGAAAAACTGTTTTTT. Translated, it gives CASSLGPPGPAEKLFF.